This T cell receptor beta chain was sequenced in a study of OX40 agonist ivuxolimab in advanced cancers. The wider study: Patients took ivuxolimab, an agonistic anti-OX40 (CD134) antibody. Patients were over 65% male with ages roughly 20 to 85, mean roughly 55. Checkpoint inhibitors had been given previously to 35% to 50% of patients. Points from the study as a whole: Expanded peripheral T cells had an undetermined antigen specificity.

Per germline, CDR1 MNHNY and CDR2 SVGAGI (reference sequence). V dropped 7 bases and J dropped 0 bases, with 10 bases sitting between them. There are 14 residues in the CDR3. Remarks on this clone: No antigen is known for it.

TCRdb keeps only in-frame clones here, not all; method: immunoSEQ multiplex PCR. The sample lists approximately 13,000 clones, 87% seen once, with less than 80% in the top ten. This specimen was CD4+ or CD8+ T cells sorted from blood, taken in a trial of the OX40 agonist ivuxolimab. The V and J genes are TRBV6-6 and TRBJ1-5; possible D gene TRBD1, 5 bases. This receptor was obtained from an adult with an advanced solid tumor such as melanoma, head and neck, liver or kidney cancer. The CDR3 spells CASNRQVSNQPQHF. CDR3 sequence (DNA): TGTGCCAGCAACAGGCAGGTTAGCAATCAGCCCCAGCATTTT.